The present entry profiles one TCR beta chain with its context. These data belong to a study of control samples from healthy donors and cancer patients. Here immunoSEQ multiplex PCR was the method, and the copy in TCRdb shows in-frame clones only, minus some. The sample records more than 100,000 clones, approximately 90% being singletons. Trimming removed 7 bases from V and 7 bases from J; junction bases left unmatched: 14. From germline, CDR1 is KGHDR and CDR2 SFDVKD. The CDR3 consists of 17 residues. Sequenced sample: blood. This chain links TRBV24-1 with TRBJ2-1, with 11 bases fitting TRBD1. The clonotype comes from a woman under 30 in good health. The CDR3 region is CATSDGGTGGGKNEQFF. The CDR3 DNA reads as TGTGCCACCAGCGATGGGGGGACAGGGGGAGGAAAAAATGAGCAGTTCTTC.